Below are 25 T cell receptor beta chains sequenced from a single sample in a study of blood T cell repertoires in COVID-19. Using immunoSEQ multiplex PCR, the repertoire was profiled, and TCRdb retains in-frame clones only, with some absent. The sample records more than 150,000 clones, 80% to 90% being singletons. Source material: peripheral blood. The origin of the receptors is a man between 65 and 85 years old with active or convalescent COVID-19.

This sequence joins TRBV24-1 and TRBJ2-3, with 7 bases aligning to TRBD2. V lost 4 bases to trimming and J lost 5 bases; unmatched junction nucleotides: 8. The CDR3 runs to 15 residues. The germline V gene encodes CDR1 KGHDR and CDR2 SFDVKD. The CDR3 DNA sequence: TGTGCCACCAGTGACCCGAGCGGGGCCCTAGATACGCAGTATTTT. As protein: CATSDPSGALDTQYF.

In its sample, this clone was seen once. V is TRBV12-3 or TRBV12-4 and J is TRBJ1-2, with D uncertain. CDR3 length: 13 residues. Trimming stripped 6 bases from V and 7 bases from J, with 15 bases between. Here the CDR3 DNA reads TGTGCCAGCAGGTCCGGGGATTCTGGTGGCTACACCTTC. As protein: CASRSGDSGGYTF.

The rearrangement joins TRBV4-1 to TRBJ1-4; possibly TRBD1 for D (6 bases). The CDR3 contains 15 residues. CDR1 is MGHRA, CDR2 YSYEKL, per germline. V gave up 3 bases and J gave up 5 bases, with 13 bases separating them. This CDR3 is CASSHPDSLNEKLFF. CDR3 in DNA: TGCGCCAGCAGCCATCCGGACAGCCTCAATGAAAAACTGTTTTTT.

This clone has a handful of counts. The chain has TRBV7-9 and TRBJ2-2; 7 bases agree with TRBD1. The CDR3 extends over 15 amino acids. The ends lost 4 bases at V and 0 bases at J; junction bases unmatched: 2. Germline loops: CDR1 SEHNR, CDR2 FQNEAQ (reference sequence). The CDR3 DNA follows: TGTGCCAGCAGCTCAACAGGGGCGAACACCGGGGAGCTGTTTTTT. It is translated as CASSSTGANTGELFF. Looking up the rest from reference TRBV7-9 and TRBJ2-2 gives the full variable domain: DTGVSQNPRHKITKRGQNVTFRCDPISEHNRLYWYRQTLGQGPEFLTYFQNEAQLEKSRLLSDRFSAERPKGSFSTLEIQRTEQGDSAMYLCASSSTGANTGELFFGEGSRLTVL.

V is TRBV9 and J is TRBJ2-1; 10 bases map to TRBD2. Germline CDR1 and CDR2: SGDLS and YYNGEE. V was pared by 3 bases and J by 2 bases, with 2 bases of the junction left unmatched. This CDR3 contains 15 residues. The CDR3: CASSDTSGTYNEQFF. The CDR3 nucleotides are TGTGCCAGCAGCGACACTAGCGGGACCTACAATGAGCAGTTCTTC.

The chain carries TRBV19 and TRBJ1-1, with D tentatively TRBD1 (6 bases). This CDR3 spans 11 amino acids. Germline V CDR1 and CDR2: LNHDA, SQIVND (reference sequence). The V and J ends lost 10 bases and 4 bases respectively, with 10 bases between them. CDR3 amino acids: CATGGLTEAFF. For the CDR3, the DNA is TGTGCCACGGGGGGCCTCACTGAAGCTTTCTTT.

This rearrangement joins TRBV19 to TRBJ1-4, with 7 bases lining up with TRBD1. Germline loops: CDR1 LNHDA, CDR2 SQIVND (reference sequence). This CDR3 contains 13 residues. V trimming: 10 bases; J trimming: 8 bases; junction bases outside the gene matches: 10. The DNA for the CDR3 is TGTGCCACGTCCAGGGGGATCTGGGAAAAACTGTTTTTT. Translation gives CATSRGIWEKLFF.

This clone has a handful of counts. The CDR3 sequence: CASSLVLGLAGETQYF. CDR3 nucleotide sequence: TGTGCCAGCAGCTTAGTCTTAGGACTAGCGGGGGAGACCCAGTACTTC. The V gene is TRBV7-9, the J gene TRBJ2-5; 12 positions match TRBD2. Germline trimming cut 1 base from V and 5 bases from J; bases unmatched to any gene: 5. CDR1 is SEHNR, CDR2 FQNEAQ, per germline (reference sequence). The CDR3 contains 16 residues.

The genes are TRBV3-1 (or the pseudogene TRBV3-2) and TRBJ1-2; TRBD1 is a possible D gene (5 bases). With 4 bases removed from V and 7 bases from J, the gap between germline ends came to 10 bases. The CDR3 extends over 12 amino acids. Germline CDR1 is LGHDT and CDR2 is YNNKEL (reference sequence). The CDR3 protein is CASSPQGSGYTF. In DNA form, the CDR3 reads TGTGCCAGCAGCCCTCAGGGTAGTGGCTACACCTTC.

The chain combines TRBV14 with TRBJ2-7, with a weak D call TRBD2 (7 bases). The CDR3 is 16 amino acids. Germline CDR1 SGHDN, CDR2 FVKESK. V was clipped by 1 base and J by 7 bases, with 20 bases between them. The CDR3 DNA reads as TGTGCCAGCAGCCAAGTGGGGGGGGCCGCCCAAAGAGAGCAGTACTTC. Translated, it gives CASSQVGGAAQREQYF.

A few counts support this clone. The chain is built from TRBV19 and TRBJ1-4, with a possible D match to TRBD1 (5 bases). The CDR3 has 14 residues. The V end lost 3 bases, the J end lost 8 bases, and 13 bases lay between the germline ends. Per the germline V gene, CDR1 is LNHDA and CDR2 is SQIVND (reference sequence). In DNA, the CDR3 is TGTGCCAGTAGTATGCTGGGGACTTCGGAAAAACTGTTTTTT. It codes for CASSMLGTSEKLFF.

Here the CDR3 DNA reads TGTGCCAGCAGCCTTGATCGGAGACTCTCTGGAAACACCATATATTTT. The encoded protein is CASSLDRRLSGNTIYF. The chain is built from TRBV3-1 (or the pseudogene TRBV3-2) and TRBJ1-3; D ambiguous. Germline CDR1 LGHDT, CDR2 YNNKEL (reference sequence). This CDR3 comprises 16 residues. Trimming stripped 4 bases from V and 0 bases from J, with 13 bases between.

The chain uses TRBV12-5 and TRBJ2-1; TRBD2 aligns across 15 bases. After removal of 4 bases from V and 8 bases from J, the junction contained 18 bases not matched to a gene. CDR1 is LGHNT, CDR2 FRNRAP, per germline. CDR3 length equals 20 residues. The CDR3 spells CASGSGLSGLAGGQNDEQFF. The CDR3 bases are TGTGCTAGTGGTTCTGGGCTTTCGGGACTAGCGGGGGGCCAAAACGATGAGCAGTTCTTC. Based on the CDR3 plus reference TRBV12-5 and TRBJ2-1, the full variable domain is DARVTQTPRHKVTEMGQEVTMRCQPILGHNTVFWYRQTMMQGLELLAYFRNRAPLDDSGMPKDRFSAEMPDATLATLKIQPSEPRDSAVYFCASGSGLSGLAGGQNDEQFFGPGTRLTVL.

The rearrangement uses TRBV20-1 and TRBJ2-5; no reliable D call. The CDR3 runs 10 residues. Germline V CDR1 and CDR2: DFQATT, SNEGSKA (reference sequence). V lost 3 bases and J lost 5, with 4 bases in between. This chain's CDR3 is CSASGETQYF. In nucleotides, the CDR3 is TGCAGTGCTAGCGGGGAGACCCAGTACTTC.

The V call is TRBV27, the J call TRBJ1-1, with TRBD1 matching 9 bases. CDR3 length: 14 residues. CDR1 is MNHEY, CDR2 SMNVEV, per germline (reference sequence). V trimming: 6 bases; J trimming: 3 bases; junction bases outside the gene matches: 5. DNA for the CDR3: TGTGCCAGCAGACAGGGGGCCTGGTACACTGAAGCTTTCTTT. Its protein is CASRQGAWYTEAFF.

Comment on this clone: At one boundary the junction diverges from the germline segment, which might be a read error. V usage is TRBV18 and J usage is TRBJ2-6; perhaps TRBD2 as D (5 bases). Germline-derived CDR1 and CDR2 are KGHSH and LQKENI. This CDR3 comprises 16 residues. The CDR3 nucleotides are TGTGCCAGCTCCCCACAGACTATCTCTGGGGCCAACGTCCTGACTTTC. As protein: CASSPQTISGANVLTF.

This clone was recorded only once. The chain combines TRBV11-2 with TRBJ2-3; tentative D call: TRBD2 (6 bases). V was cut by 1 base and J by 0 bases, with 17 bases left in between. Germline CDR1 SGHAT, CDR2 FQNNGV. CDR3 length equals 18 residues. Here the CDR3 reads CASSLGVLADSSTDTQYF. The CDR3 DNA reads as TGTGCCAGCAGCTTAGGGGTTTTAGCGGACTCTAGCACAGATACGCAGTATTTT.

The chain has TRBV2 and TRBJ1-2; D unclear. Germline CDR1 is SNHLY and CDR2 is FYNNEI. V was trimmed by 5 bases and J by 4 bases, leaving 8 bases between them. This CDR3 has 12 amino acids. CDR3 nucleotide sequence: TGTGCCAGCAGTCGGGAGATCTATGGCTACACCTTC. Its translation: CASSREIYGYTF.

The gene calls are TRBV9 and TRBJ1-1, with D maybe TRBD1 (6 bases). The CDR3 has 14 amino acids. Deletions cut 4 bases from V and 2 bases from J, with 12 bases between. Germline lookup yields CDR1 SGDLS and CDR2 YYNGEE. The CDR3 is CASSPGQLNTEAFF. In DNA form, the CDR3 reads TGTGCCAGCAGCCCAGGACAGCTTAACACTGAAGCTTTCTTT.

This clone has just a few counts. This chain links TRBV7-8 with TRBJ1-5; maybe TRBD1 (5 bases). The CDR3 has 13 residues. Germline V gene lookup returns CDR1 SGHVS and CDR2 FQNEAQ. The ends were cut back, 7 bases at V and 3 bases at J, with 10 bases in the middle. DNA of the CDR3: TGTGCCAGCACCCGGGGACTCAATCAGCCCCAGCATTTT. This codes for CASTRGLNQPQHF.

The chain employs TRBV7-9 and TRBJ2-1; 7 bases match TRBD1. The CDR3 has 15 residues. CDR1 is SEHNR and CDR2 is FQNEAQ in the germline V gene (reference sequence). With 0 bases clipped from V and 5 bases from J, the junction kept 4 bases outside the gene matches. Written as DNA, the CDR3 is TGTGCCAGCAGCTTAGCTTGGGACAGTCACAATGAGCAGTTCTTC. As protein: CASSLAWDSHNEQFF.

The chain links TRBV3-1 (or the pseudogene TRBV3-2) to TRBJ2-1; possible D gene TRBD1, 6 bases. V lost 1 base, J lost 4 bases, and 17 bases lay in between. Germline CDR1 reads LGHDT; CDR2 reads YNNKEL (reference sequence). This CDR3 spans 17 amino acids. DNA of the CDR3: TGTGCCAGCAGCCAAGGTGTGACAGGTAGTAATTACAATGAGCAGTTCTTC. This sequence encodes CASSQGVTGSNYNEQFF.

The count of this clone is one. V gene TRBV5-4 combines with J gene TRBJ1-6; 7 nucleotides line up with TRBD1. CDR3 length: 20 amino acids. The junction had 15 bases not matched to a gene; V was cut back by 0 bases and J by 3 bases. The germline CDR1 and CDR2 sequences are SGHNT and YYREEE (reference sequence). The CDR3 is CASSLEPGQLGLGYNSPLHF. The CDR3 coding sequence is TGTGCCAGCAGCTTGGAGCCGGGACAGTTGGGGCTTGGCTATAATTCACCCCTCCACTTT. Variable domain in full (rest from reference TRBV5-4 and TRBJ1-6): ETGVTQSPTHLIKTRGQQVTLRCSSQSGHNTVSWYQQALGQGPQFIFQYYREEENGRGNFPPRFSGLQFPNYSSELNVNALELDDSALYLCASSLEPGQLGLGYNSPLHFGNGTRLTVT.

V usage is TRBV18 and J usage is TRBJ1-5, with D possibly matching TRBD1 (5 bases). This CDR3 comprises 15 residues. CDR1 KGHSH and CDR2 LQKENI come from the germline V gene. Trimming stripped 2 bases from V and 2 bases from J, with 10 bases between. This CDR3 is CASSPMQGRNQPQHF. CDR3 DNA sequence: TGTGCCAGCTCACCAATGCAGGGCCGCAATCAGCCCCAGCATTTT.

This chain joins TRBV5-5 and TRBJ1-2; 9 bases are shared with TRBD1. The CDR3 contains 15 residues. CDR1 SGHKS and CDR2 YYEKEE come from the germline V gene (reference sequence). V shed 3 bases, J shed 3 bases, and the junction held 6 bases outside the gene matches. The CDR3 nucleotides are TGTGCCAGCAGCTCGGGAGGGACAGGGTACTATGGCTACACCTTC. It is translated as CASSSGGTGYYGYTF.